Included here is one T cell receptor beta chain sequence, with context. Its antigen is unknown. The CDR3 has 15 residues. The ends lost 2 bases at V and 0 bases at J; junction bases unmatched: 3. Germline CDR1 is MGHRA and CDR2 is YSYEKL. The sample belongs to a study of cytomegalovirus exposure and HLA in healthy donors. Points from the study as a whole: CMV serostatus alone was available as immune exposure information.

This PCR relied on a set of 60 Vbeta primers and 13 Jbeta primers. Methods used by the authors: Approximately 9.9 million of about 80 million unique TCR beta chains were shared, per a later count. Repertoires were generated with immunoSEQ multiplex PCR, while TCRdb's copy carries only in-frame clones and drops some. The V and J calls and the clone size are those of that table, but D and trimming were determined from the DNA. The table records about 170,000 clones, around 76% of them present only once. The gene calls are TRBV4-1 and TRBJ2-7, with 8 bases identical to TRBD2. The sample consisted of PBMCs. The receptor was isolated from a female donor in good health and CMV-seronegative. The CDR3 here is CASSQPGTSSYEQYF. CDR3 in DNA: TGCGCCAGCAGCCAACCCGGGACTAGCTCCTACGAGCAGTACTTC.